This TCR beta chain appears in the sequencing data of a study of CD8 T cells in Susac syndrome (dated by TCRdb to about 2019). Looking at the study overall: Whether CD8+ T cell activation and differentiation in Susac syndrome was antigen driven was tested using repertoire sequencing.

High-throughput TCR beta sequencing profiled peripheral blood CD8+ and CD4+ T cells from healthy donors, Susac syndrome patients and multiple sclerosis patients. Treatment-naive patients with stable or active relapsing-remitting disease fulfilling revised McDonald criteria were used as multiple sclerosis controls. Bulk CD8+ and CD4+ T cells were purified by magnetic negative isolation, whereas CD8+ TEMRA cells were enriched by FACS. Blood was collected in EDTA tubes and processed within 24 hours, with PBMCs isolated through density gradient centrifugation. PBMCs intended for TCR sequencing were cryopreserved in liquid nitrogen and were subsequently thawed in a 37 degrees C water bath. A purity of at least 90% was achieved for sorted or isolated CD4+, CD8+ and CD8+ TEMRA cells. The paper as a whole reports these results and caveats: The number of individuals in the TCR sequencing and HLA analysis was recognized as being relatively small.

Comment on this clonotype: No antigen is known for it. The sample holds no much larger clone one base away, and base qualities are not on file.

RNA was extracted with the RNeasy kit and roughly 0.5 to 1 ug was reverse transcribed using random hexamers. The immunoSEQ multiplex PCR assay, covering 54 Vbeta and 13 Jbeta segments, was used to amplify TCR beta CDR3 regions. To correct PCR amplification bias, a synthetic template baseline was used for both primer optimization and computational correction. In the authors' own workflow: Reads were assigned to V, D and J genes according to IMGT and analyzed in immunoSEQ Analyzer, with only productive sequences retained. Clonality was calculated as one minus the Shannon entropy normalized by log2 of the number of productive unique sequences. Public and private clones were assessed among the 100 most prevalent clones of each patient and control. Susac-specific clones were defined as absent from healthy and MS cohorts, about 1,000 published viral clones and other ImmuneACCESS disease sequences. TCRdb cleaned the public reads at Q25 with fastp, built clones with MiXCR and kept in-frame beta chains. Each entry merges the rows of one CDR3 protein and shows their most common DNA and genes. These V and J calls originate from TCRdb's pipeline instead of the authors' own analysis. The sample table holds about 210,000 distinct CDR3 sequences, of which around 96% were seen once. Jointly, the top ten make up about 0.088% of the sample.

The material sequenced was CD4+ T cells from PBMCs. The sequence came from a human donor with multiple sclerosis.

The DNA reads as follows: TGTGCCACCAGTTTGGGTGATCGCACAGATACGCAGTATTTT. This translates into CATSLGDRTDTQYF. Recombination linked TRBV24-1 to TRBJ2-3, with no confident D gene call. The CDR3 runs 14 residues from the cysteine to the phenylalanine. Left in the record is the CDR3 DNA by itself, 42 bases read in frame from the first base. V is cut by 6 bases and J by 1 base, and the space between the germline ends is 10 bases. From a lookup of the germline V gene, CDR1 and CDR2 are KGHDR and SFDVKD.